The 5 T cell receptor beta chains below were found in one sample sequenced in a study of cytomegalovirus exposure and HLA in healthy donors. The PCR ran on 60 Vbeta and 13 Jbeta primers. Clones were sequenced by immunoSEQ multiplex PCR, and TCRdb holds only the in-frame ones, with some missing. The table records approximately 170,000 clones, approximately 84% of them present only once. The sequencing input was PBMCs. Receptor source: a woman aged 50 to 60 in good health and CMV-seropositive.

This chain uses TRBV19 with TRBJ2-1, with TRBD2 identical over 11 bases. The CDR3 length is 15 residues. J lost 11 bases, V lost 4 bases, and 10 bases had no gene match. Germline CDR1 LNHDA, CDR2 SQIVND (reference sequence). CDR3 amino acids: CASSTPSGRPSKQFF. CDR3 sequence (DNA): TGTGCCAGTAGTACCCCTAGCGGGAGGCCTTCGAAGCAGTTCTTC.

This clone was recorded a few times. A junction boundary mismatches the germline segment, possibly from a read error. This chain connects TRBV19 to TRBJ2-3; tentatively, D is TRBD1 (6 bases). CDR1 is LNHDA, CDR2 SQIVND, per germline (reference sequence). The CDR3 totals 14 residues. CDR3 in amino acids: CASSVDRSTDTQYF. In nucleotides, the CDR3 is TGTGCCAGTAGTGTAGACAGGTCCACAGATACGCAGTATTTT.

The genes are TRBV4-2 and TRBJ1-6; TRBD1 might be the D (5 bases). The germline V and J ends were trimmed by 4 bases and 0 bases, with 25 bases remaining between them. Germline CDR1 LGHNA, CDR2 YNFKEQ. The CDR3 is made up of 21 amino acids. CDR3 nucleotides: TGTGCCAGCAGCCTCTTGATTCCCGCTCGACAGTCCCTCTCCTATAATTCACCCCTCCACTTT. This encodes CASSLLIPARQSLSYNSPLHF.

The gene calls are TRBV19 and TRBJ1-2, with 8 bases aligning to TRBD1. V lost 8 bases and J lost 1; bases outside the gene matches: 12. The V gene's germline CDR1 is LNHDA and CDR2 SQIVND (reference sequence). The CDR3 runs 16 residues. In DNA, the CDR3 is TGTGCCAGTCTGCGACAGGGGCGCGGGATTAACTATGGCTACACCTTC. It translates to CASLRQGRGINYGYTF.

This clone has a handful of counts. V gene TRBV7-2 combines with J gene TRBJ2-4, with a weak D call TRBD2 (7 bases). The CDR3 is 15 amino acids. Germline loops: CDR1 SGHTA, CDR2 FQGNSA. V lost 5 bases to trimming and J lost 8 bases, with 19 bases between them. Here the CDR3 DNA reads TGTGCCAGCAGCGCCAGAGGGGGGGGGAGGGACATTCAGTACTTC. Translated, it gives CASSARGGGRDIQYF.